This T cell receptor beta chain was captured in a study of shared clonotypes between healthy human individuals. Background on the study: Every donor yielded three CD4 naive, three CD4 memory, two CD8 naive and one CD8 memory plate.

This clone was seen only a few times. Samples underwent the assay at deep level. The protocol was immunoSEQ multiplex PCR, while the TCRdb copy is restricted to in-frame clones and leaves out a portion. The sample holds about 1 million clones, 65% to 75% seen once. Germline CDR1 GTSNPN, CDR2 SVGIG (reference sequence). J was trimmed by 3 bases and V by 0 bases; bases with no gene match: 2. The CDR3 sequence is 14 residues long. Sequenced sample: memory CD4+ T cells sorted from blood. Subset of the sample: CD45RA-negative fraction. The chain combines TRBV30 with TRBJ1-5; 7 bases fit TRBD1. This TCR came from a man younger than 30 in good health. The CDR3 region is CAWSVGQDNQPQHF. The CDR3 coding sequence is TGTGCCTGGAGTGTCGGACAGGACAATCAGCCCCAGCATTTT.